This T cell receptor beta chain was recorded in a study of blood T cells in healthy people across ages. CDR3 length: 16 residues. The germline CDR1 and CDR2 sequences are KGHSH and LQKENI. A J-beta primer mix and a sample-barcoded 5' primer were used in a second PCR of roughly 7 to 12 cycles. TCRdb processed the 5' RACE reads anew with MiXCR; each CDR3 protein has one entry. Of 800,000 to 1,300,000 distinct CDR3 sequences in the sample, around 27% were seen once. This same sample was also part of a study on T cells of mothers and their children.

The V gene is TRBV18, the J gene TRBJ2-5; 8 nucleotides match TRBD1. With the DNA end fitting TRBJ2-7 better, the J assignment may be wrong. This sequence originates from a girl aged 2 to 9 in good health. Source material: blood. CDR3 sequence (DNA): TGTGCCAGCTCACCACCGTTAGGACAGGGAGTTTACGAGCAGTACTTC. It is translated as CASSPPLGQGVYEQYF.